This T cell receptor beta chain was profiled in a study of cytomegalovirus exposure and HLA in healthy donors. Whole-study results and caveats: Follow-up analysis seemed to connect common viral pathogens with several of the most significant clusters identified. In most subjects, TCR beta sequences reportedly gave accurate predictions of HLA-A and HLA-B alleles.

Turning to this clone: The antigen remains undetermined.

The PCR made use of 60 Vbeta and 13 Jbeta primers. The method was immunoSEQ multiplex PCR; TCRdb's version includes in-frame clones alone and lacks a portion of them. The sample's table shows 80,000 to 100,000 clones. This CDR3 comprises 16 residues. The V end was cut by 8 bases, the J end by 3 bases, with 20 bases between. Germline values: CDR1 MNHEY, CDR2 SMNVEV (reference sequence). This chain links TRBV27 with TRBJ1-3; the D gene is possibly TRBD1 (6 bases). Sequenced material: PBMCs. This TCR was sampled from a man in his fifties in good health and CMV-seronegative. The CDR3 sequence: CASFSPQGTDGNTIYF. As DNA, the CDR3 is TGTGCCAGCTTCTCTCCACAGGGCACGGATGGAAACACCATATATTTT.